This paragraph covers one T cell receptor (beta chain) sequence. Its cognate antigen is unknown. Profiled with immunoSEQ multiplex PCR; TCRdb holds only in-frame clones, not every one. The sample records nearly 600,000 clones, 95% to 96% being singletons. The sample comes from a study of shared clonotypes between healthy human individuals. Whole-study results and caveats: An anticipated effect of sequencing depth on clonotype sharing among donors was recognized.

Selected positively for CCR7 and CD45RO-negative, naive CD8 cells excluded terminally differentiated effector memory CD45RA+ cells. The sequence derives from a woman under 40 in good health. Sequences were obtained from naive CD8+ T cells sorted from blood.

Written as DNA, the CDR3 is TGTGCCAGTAGTATAGATGGCTTCAGGTCCCCCCTGGGGGAGCAGTACTTC. It is translated as CASSIDGFRSPLGEQYF. The rearrangement links TRBV19 to TRBJ2-7; D unresolved. The CDR3 is 17 residues long. Trimming stripped 0 bases from V and 7 bases from J, with 22 bases between. Germline V gene data show CDR1 as LNHDA and CDR2 as SQIVND (reference sequence).